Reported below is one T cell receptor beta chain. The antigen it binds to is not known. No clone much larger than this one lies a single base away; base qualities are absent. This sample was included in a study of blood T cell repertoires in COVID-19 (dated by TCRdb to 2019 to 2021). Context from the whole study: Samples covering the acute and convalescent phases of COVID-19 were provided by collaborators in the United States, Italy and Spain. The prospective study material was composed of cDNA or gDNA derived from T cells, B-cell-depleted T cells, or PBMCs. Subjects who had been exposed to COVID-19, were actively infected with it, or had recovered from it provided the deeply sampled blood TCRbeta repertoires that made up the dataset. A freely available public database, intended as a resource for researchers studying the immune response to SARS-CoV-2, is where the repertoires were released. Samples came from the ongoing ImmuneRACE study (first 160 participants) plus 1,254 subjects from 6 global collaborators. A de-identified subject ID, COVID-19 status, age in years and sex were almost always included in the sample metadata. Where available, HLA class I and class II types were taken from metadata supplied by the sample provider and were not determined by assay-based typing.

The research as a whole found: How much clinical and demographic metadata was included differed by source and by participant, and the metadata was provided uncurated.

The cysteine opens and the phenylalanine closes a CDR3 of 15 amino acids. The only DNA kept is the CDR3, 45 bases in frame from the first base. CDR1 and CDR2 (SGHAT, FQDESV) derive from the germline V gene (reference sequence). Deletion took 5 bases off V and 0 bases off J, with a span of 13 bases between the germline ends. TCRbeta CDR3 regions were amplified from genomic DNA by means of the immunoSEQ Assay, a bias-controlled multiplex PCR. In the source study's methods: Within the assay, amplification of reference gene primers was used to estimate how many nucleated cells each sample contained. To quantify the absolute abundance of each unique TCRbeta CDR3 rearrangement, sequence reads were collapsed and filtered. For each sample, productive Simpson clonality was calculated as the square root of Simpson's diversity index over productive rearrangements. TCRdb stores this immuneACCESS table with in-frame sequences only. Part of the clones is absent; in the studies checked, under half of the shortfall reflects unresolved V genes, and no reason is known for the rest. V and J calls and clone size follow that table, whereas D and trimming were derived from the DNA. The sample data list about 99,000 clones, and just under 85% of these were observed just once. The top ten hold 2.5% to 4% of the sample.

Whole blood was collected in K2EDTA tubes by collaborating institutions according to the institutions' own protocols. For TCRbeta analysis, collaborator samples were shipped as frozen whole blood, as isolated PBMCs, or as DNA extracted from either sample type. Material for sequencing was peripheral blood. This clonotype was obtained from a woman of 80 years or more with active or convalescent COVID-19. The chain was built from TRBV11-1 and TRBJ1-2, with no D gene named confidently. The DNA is TGTGCCAGCAGCCCAAGGACGGGAACTAACTATGGCTACACCTTC. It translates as CASSPRTGTNYGYTF.